These 26 T cell receptor beta chains originate from one sample sequenced in a study of T cells in localized non-small cell lung cancer. Method: immunoSEQ multiplex PCR; TCRdb's copy keeps in-frame clones and lacks some. Of a few thousand clones in the sample, approximately 24% are singletons; the top ten hold less than 9.5%. This specimen consisted of normal lung tissue next to the tumor, obtained before any cancer treatment. These TCRs come from a man aged 35 to 69 with stage II lung adenocarcinoma.

This clone was counted between two and nine times. V usage is TRBV7-2 and J usage is TRBJ1-1; maybe TRBD1 (5 bases). The CDR3 runs to 13 residues. CDR1 and CDR2 from the germline V gene are SGHTA and FQGNSA. The V gene lost 5 bases and the J gene lost 6 bases, with 13 bases spanning the gap. DNA for the CDR3: TGTGCCAGCAGCCAGGGACCGATTGCTGAAGCTTTCTTT. It encodes CASSQGPIAEAFF.

This clone is large. This chain links TRBV6-8 with TRBJ2-7, with TRBD1 matching over 11 bases. This CDR3 has 14 amino acids. With 5 bases clipped from V and 7 bases from J, the junction kept 7 bases outside the gene matches. The germline CDR1 and CDR2 sequences are MNHGY and SAAAGT. CDR3 nucleotide sequence: TGTGCCAGCAGTGACGGGACAGGGGGTATAGAGCAGTACTTC. Protein product: CASSDGTGGIEQYF.

This chain joins TRBV9 and TRBJ1-2, with 8 bases identical to TRBD1. Trimming took 5 bases from V and 4 from J; bases not matched to a gene: 13. The CDR3 has 16 residues. Germline loops: CDR1 SGDLS, CDR2 YYNGEE. In nucleotides, the CDR3 is TGTGCCAGCAGTTTTTCTCCCGACAGGGGATCCTATGGCTACACCTTC. Translated, it gives CASSFSPDRGSYGYTF.

The V and J genes are TRBV19 and TRBJ2-3, with TRBD1 identical over 8 bases. The CDR3 covers 14 residues. Germline V lookup: CDR1 LNHDA, CDR2 SQIVND (reference sequence). V trimming: 9 bases; J trimming: 6 bases; junction bases outside the gene matches: 11. Here the CDR3 DNA reads TGTGCCAGCACGGACAGGGCCTATGGGGATACGCAGTATTTT. Protein: CASTDRAYGDTQYF.

The chain is built from TRBV7-6 and TRBJ1-1; TRBD1 might be the D (5 bases). The CDR3 runs 16 residues. The germline gives CDR1 SGHVS, CDR2 FNYEAQ. V was clipped by 4 bases and J by 1 base, with 16 bases between them. Written as DNA, the CDR3 is TGTGCCAGCAGCTGGTCGACAGACCCAACGAACACTGAAGCTTTCTTT. Residues: CASSWSTDPTNTEAFF.

J is TRBJ1-2 and V is TRBV19, with D possibly matching TRBD1 (6 bases). The germline CDR1 and CDR2 sequences are LNHDA and SQIVND (reference sequence). The CDR3 is 13 residues long. V was trimmed by 3 bases and J by 8 bases, leaving 13 bases between them. CDR3 DNA: TGTGCCAGTAGTATCCAGGGGCTGGCGGGCTACACCTTC. It encodes CASSIQGLAGYTF.

This clone was counted a few times. This chain uses TRBV11-3 with TRBJ2-1, with 12 positions matching TRBD2. The germline CDR1 and CDR2 sequences are SGHNT and YENEEA. This CDR3 has 15 amino acids. V lost 4 bases to trimming and J lost 6 bases; unmatched junction nucleotides: 4. CDR3 loop: CASSSTSGGFNEQFF. CDR3 nucleotides: TGTGCCAGCAGCTCGACTAGCGGGGGATTCAATGAGCAGTTCTTC.

This clone is termed medium-sized. This chain's CDR3 is CASSNTDGAQEVNEQYF. The DNA of the CDR3 is TGTGCCAGCAGCAACACAGATGGGGCACAGGAGGTCAACGAGCAGTACTTC. The chain links TRBV6-8 to TRBJ2-7; D assignment may be TRBD1 or TRBD2 (5 bases each). Trimming removed 6 bases at V and 5 bases at J, with 26 bases between. The CDR3 runs 17 residues. Germline CDR1 is MNHGY and CDR2 is SAAAGT.

The V and J genes are TRBV19 and TRBJ2-6; possible D gene TRBD2, 5 bases. The germline gives CDR1 LNHDA, CDR2 SQIVND (reference sequence). The V end was cut by 5 bases, the J end by 0 bases, with 11 bases between. This CDR3 is 16 amino acids long. As DNA, the CDR3 is TGTGCCAGTAGTCCACGTCGGGGCTCTGGGGCCAACGTCCTGACTTTC. This encodes CASSPRRGSGANVLTF.

This clone has a handful of counts. The chain carries TRBV28 and TRBJ1-5; D uncertain. The CDR3 runs 14 residues. V lost 1 base and J 1 base, leaving 5 bases between the germline ends. Germline V gives CDR1 MDHEN, CDR2 SYDVKM. In DNA form, the CDR3 reads TGTGCCAGCAGTTTATCCGGGAGCAATCAGCCCCAGCATTTT. This codes for CASSLSGSNQPQHF. Based on the CDR3 plus reference TRBV28 and TRBJ1-5, the full variable domain is DVKVTQSSRYLVKRTGEKVFLECVQDMDHENMFWYRQDPGLGLRLIYFSYDVKMKEKGDIPEGYSVSREKKERFSLILESASTNQTSMYLCASSLSGSNQPQHFGDGTRLSIL.

On this clone: Germline and junction disagree at one end, which may indicate a read error. The rearrangement uses TRBV6-8 and TRBJ2-3; a weak D match, TRBD1 (5 bases). The CDR3 has 13 amino acids. Germline lookup yields CDR1 MNHGY and CDR2 SAAAGT. The CDR3 sequence: CAISAGKSDTQYF. CDR3 sequence (DNA): TGTGCCATCAGTGCAGGGAAGTCAGATACGCAGTATTTT.

In this sample, this clone turned up a few times. The chain recombines TRBV6-8 with TRBJ2-3; D possibly corresponds to TRBD2 (6 bases). Germline-derived CDR1 and CDR2 are MNHGY and SAAAGT. V lost 0 bases to trimming and J lost 6 bases, with 10 bases between them. This CDR3 is built from 14 residues. CDR3: CASSYSVGGDTQYF. The CDR3 DNA reads TGTGCCAGCAGTTACTCGGTGGGGGGTGATACGCAGTATTTT.

The V call is TRBV19, the J call TRBJ2-1; D is perhaps TRBD2 (5 bases). Looked up from germline, CDR1 is LNHDA and CDR2 is SQIVND (reference sequence). The CDR3 length is 14 residues. The V gene lost 5 bases and the J gene lost 7 bases, with 15 bases spanning the gap. In DNA, the CDR3 is TGTGCCAGTAGTTTCGGACCTGGAGGAAATGAGCAGTTCTTC. Protein product: CASSFGPGGNEQFF.

This clone is deemed medium-sized (0.01 to 0.1%). The chain has TRBV9 and TRBJ1-5, with TRBD1 as a possible D gene (5 bases). Germline loops: CDR1 SGDLS, CDR2 YYNGEE. V was trimmed by 7 bases and J by 2 bases, leaving 16 bases between them. The CDR3 spans 15 residues. The CDR3 spells CASETGPGGNQPQHF. CDR3 DNA sequence: TGTGCCAGCGAAACAGGTCCCGGGGGCAATCAGCCCCAGCATTTT.

In this sample, this clone turned up a few times. The chain employs TRBV11-3 and TRBJ2-5; 7 bases align to TRBD2. CDR3 length: 16 residues. The V and J ends lost 1 base and 2 bases, in that order; junction bases with no gene match: 7. Germline loops: CDR1 SGHNT, CDR2 YENEEA. This CDR3 reads CASSLGEGQGQETQYF. CDR3 nucleotide sequence: TGTGCCAGCAGCTTAGGGGAGGGGCAGGGACAAGAGACCCAGTACTTC.

This chain connects TRBV11-3 to TRBJ1-1; possibly TRBD1 for D (6 bases). The length of the CDR3 is 14 residues. Trimming cost V 3 bases and J 1 base, with 9 bases left between them. Germline assignment: CDR1 SGHNT and CDR2 YENEEA. CDR3 in amino acids: CASSLEGGNTEAFF. For the CDR3, the DNA is TGTGCCAGCAGCTTGGAAGGGGGGAACACTGAAGCTTTCTTT.

The chain recombines TRBV11-3 with TRBJ2-1, with TRBD2 identical over 12 bases. CDR3 length: 14 residues. V was clipped by 5 bases and J by 7 bases; unmatched bases: 3. The germline V gene encodes CDR1 SGHNT and CDR2 YENEEA. The DNA for the CDR3 is TGTGCCAGCAGCCCGACTAGCGGGGGAAATGAGCAGTTCTTC. This gives the protein CASSPTSGGNEQFF.

V usage is TRBV9 and J usage is TRBJ1-1; D gene unclear. Trimming cost V 4 bases and J 4 bases, with 14 bases left between them. This CDR3 comprises 14 residues. Germline CDR1 reads SGDLS; CDR2 reads YYNGEE. CDR3: CASSPLGMGTEAFF. CDR3 in DNA: TGTGCCAGCAGCCCCCTGGGCATGGGCACTGAAGCTTTCTTT.

The V call is TRBV5-1, the J call TRBJ1-2; 10 bases are a match to TRBD1. CDR1 is SGHRS and CDR2 is YFSETQ in the germline V gene. V lost 5 bases, J lost 7 bases, and 8 bases stayed unmatched. This CDR3 contains 14 residues. The CDR3 loop reads CASSTGTGERGYTF. The CDR3 DNA reads TGCGCCAGCAGTACCGGGACAGGGGAGCGTGGCTACACCTTC.

The chain is built from TRBV19 and TRBJ2-2; D is uncertain. The CDR3 is 14 residues long. V was cut by 5 bases and J by 0 bases, with 7 bases left in between. Germline values: CDR1 LNHDA, CDR2 SQIVND (reference sequence). DNA for the CDR3: TGTGCCAGTAGTGTCGGCCCGAACACCGGGGAGCTGTTTTTT. Amino acid sequence: CASSVGPNTGELFF.

This clone rates as medium-sized. The V call is TRBV6-1, the J call TRBJ1-5; 7 positions match TRBD1. Germline CDR1 is MNHNS and CDR2 is SASEGT. The CDR3 consists of 15 residues. J lost 7 bases, V lost 1 base, and 7 bases had no gene match. The CDR3 DNA follows: TGTGCCAGCAGTGAAGGACCCCCAGGGGGACAGCCCCAGCATTTT. Translating gives CASSEGPPGGQPQHF.

The chain has TRBV6-8 and TRBJ1-2, with TRBD1 as a possible D gene (5 bases). Looked up from germline, CDR1 is MNHGY and CDR2 is SAAAGT. The CDR3 is 16 residues long. Trimming removed 0 bases from V and 6 bases from J, with 17 bases in between. CDR3 in DNA: TGTGCCAGCAGTTACTCCGCTCGGGGGGAAATTGATGGCTACACCTTC. Translated, it gives CASSYSARGEIDGYTF.

The chain recombines TRBV14 with TRBJ2-1, with 9 bases identical to TRBD1. Looked up from germline, CDR1 is SGHDN and CDR2 is FVKESK. The CDR3 contains 17 residues. With V trimmed by 1 base and J by 1 base, 5 bases remained unmatched. CDR3 coding DNA: TGTGCCAGCAGCCAAGCCCGAGGACAGGGGTCCTACAATGAGCAGTTCTTC. It specifies CASSQARGQGSYNEQFF.

This clone was seen ten or more times. The chain carries TRBV11-3 and TRBJ1-5; TRBD1 might be the D (5 bases). The CDR3 is made up of 17 amino acids. Germline V gives CDR1 SGHNT, CDR2 YENEEA. The V end lost 1 base, the J end lost 4 bases, and 17 bases lay between the germline ends. The CDR3 loop reads CASSLGVKGPANQPQHF. DNA for the CDR3: TGTGCCAGCAGCTTAGGCGTCAAGGGGCCGGCGAATCAGCCCCAGCATTTT.

This clone was recorded a few times. The chain is built from TRBV5-1 and TRBJ1-1; the D gene is possibly TRBD1 (5 bases). The CDR3 length is 17 residues. Looked up from germline, CDR1 is SGHRS and CDR2 is YFSETQ. V was cut by 4 bases and J by 4 bases, with 23 bases left in between. The CDR3, as DNA: TGCGCCAGCAGCACGTCTGGTGGGGGATGGGACGGCACTGAAGCTTTCTTT. This encodes CASSTSGGGWDGTEAFF.

J is TRBJ1-1 and V is TRBV11-3, with D possibly TRBD1 on 5 matching bases. V was shortened by 1 base and J by 11 bases, with 17 bases between the two germline ends. This CDR3 is 14 amino acids long. Germline V gene lookup returns CDR1 SGHNT and CDR2 YENEEA. The DNA for the CDR3 is TGTGCCAGCAGCTTAGTCCAAGGGTGGGGGGAGGCTTTCTTT. Translation: CASSLVQGWGEAFF.